This T cell receptor (beta chain) stems from a study of post-analysis software for immune sequencing data. Study overall: Included among the disease courses, which were recorded for the cohort, were relapsing-remitting, secondary progressive and progressive-relapsing multiple sclerosis. Study results and limitations: Compared against controls, patients with multiple sclerosis displayed significantly lower normalized Chao1 diversity. Under the F measure, samples that were prepared in one batch clustered strongly together. Elevated frequency relative to controls characterized several TRBV segments in patients, TRBV5-6, TRBV5-1 and TRBV20-1 among them.

Each TCR beta cDNA library carried unique molecular identifiers. With about 1 to 11 million T cells as the source, approximately 450,000 cDNA molecules resulted. TCRdb fed the PCR reads into MiXCR, producing one record per CDR3 protein. The table records 350,000 to 450,000 distinct CDR3 sequences, 30% to 45% of them present only once. This CDR3 contains 12 residues. Deletions cut 1 base from V and 13 bases from J, with 16 bases between. Germline lookup yields CDR1 DFQATT and CDR2 SNEGSKA (reference sequence). The sample holds a few counts of this clonotype. As yet, its antigen is unknown. The chain is built from TRBV20-1 and TRBJ2-5, with D perhaps given as TRBD1 or TRBD2 (5 bases each). Sequenced: blood. The clonotype originates from a girl aged 2 to 10 with multiple sclerosis. Here the CDR3 reads CSARGTPTGTYF. CDR3 coding DNA: TGCAGTGCTAGAGGGACTCCCACGGGGACGTACTTC.